Listed here are 13 T cell receptor beta chains from one sample, sequenced in a study of shared clonotypes between healthy human individuals (dated by TCRdb to 2019 to 2021). CD8 naive samples were obtained by positive selection for CCR7 among CD45RO-negative cells, yielding a CD45RA+CCR7+ population from which TemRA cells were excluded. Library construction relied on the immunoSEQ multiplex PCR assay. The immuneACCESS repertoire file appears here via TCRdb, limited to in-frame rearrangements. These files lack a portion of the clones; in checked studies, under half of the deficit traces to unresolved V genes, and the cause of the others is not known. The sample data list about 2.2 million clones, and just over 90% of these were observed just once. The ten top clones hold around 1.7% of the sample. The sequencing input was naive CD8+ T cells from PBMCs. The cell subset or site label, as the study defines it: CD45RA+CCR7+. These receptors originate from a man aged 18 to 35 in good health. Some clones in this sample may be carry-over from other donors' samples.

The CDR3 sequence: CSVALISSYEQYF. The CDR3 DNA is TGCAGCGTTGCACTTATAAGCTCCTACGAGCAGTACTTC. The chain is built from TRBV29-1 and TRBJ2-7; D is unresolved. The length of the CDR3 is 13 residues. Germline V CDR1 and CDR2: SQVTM, ANQGSEA. Trimming took 4 bases from V and 0 from J, leaving 10 bases between them.

DNA of the CDR3: TGTGCCAGCAGCACCACTAGCGGGGAGAACACCGGGGAGCTGTTTTTT. As protein: CASSTTSGENTGELFF. J is TRBJ2-2 and V is TRBV28, with TRBD2 identical over 10 bases. CDR1 and CDR2 (germline): MDHEN, SYDVKM. With V trimmed by 6 bases and J by 1 base, 5 bases remained unmatched. The length of the CDR3 is 16 residues.

The chain uses TRBV19 and TRBJ1-2; TRBD1 agrees at 9 bases. Germline assignment: CDR1 LNHDA and CDR2 SQIVND (reference sequence). The CDR3 length is 15 residues. V lost 3 bases and J lost 5; bases outside the gene matches: 7. The DNA for the CDR3 is TGTGCCAGTAGTATTTCAGCAGGACAGGGGTATGGCTACACCTTC. Translation: CASSISAGQGYGYTF.

The chain has TRBV19 and TRBJ2-7, with 9 bases matching TRBD1. Trimming cost V 3 bases and J 5 bases; bases outside gene matches: 5. This CDR3 is 14 amino acids long. The V gene's germline CDR1 is LNHDA and CDR2 SQIVND (reference sequence). This CDR3 is CASSMRQGGDEQYF. CDR3 nucleotide sequence: TGTGCCAGTAGTATGAGACAGGGGGGAGACGAGCAGTACTTC. Full variable domain (rest looked up from reference TRBV19 and TRBJ2-7): DGGITQSPKYLFRKEGQNVTLSCEQNLNHDAMYWYRQDPGQGLRLIYYSQIVNDFQKGDIAEGYSVSREKKESFPLTVTSAQKNPTAFYLCASSMRQGGDEQYFGPGTRLTVT.

The chain combines TRBV11-2 with TRBJ2-7, with 8 bases lining up with TRBD1. This CDR3 contains 15 residues. V lost 5 bases, J lost 2 bases, and 8 bases stayed unmatched. Germline CDR1 and CDR2: SGHAT and FQNNGV. CDR3: CASSLWGTGPYEQYF. DNA for the CDR3: TGTGCCAGCAGCCTATGGGGGACAGGCCCCTACGAGCAGTACTTC.

The chain carries TRBV7-9 and TRBJ1-3; weak D call: TRBD1 (6 bases). Deletions cut 3 bases from V and 0 bases from J, with 15 bases between. The CDR3 sequence is 17 residues long. Germline V gene lookup returns CDR1 SEHNR and CDR2 FQNEAQ (reference sequence). CDR3 residues: CASSFPPTGHSGNTIYF. For the CDR3, the DNA is TGTGCCAGCAGCTTCCCACCGACAGGCCACTCTGGAAACACCATATATTTT.

The chain links TRBV27 to TRBJ2-7; TRBD2 aligns across 8 bases. This CDR3 region has 15 residues. Germline V gives CDR1 MNHEY, CDR2 SMNVEV (reference sequence). Germline trimming cut 8 bases from V and 5 bases from J; bases unmatched to any gene: 14. DNA of the CDR3: TGTGCCAGCTCCGAAACCCCAGCGGGGGCAAACGAGCAGTACTTC. It is translated as CASSETPAGANEQYF.

The V gene is TRBV28, the J gene TRBJ2-7; D gene ambiguous. CDR3 length: 13 amino acids. V lost 4 bases and J 5 bases, leaving 12 bases between the germline ends. Germline V gene sequence: CDR1 MDHEN, CDR2 SYDVKM. The CDR3, as DNA: TGTGCCAGCAGTTATTATTACGGAAACGAGCAGTACTTC. Protein product: CASSYYYGNEQYF.

This rearrangement joins TRBV4-1 to TRBJ2-7; 7 bases match TRBD1. The V segment lost 3 bases and the J segment 2 bases; nucleotides outside the gene matches: 13. The CDR3 contains 17 residues. CDR1 is MGHRA, CDR2 YSYEKL, per germline. In DNA, the CDR3 is TGCGCCAGCAGCCACCGTGACAGACAGGGCATACCCTACGAGCAGTACTTC. Its protein product is CASSHRDRQGIPYEQYF.

This clone has a handful of counts. One base separates it from a far larger clone, so it is likely a read error. The sample carries other DNA sequences with the same CDR3. The chain has TRBV9 and TRBJ1-1; D gene unclear. CDR1 and CDR2 from the germline V gene are SGDLS and YYNGEE. Between the trimmed V and J ends, which lost 0 bases and 1 base, there was a span of 4 bases. The CDR3 is made up of 13 amino acids. CDR3 in amino acids: CASSVGRNTEAFF. In nucleotides, the CDR3 is TGTGCCAGCAGCGTAGGGAGGAACACTGAAGCTTTCTTT.

This sequence joins TRBV19 and TRBJ1-1, with TRBD1 identical over 7 bases. The CDR3 contains 14 residues. CDR1 and CDR2 from the germline V gene are LNHDA and SQIVND (reference sequence). Trimming removed 5 bases from V and 4 bases from J; junction bases left unmatched: 7. The CDR3 DNA is TGTGCCAGTAGTCCCAGGGGGGGGAGCACTGAAGCTTTCTTT. It translates to CASSPRGGSTEAFF.

In its sample, this clone was seen once. The chain recombines TRBV27 with TRBJ2-5; TRBD2 aligns across 10 bases. This CDR3 has 15 residues. Losses at the gene ends were 5 bases for V and 4 bases for J; bases not matched to a gene: 7. CDR1 and CDR2 from the germline V gene are MNHEY and SMNVEV (reference sequence). The CDR3 coding sequence is TGTGCCAGCAGTCCCCTAGCGGGAGACCCAGAGACCCAGTACTTC. Translated: CASSPLAGDPETQYF.

The chain recombines TRBV27 with TRBJ2-5; tentatively, D is TRBD1 (6 bases). Per germline, CDR1 MNHEY and CDR2 SMNVEV (reference sequence). Trimming stripped 5 bases from V and 4 bases from J, with 20 bases between. The CDR3 has 16 residues. CDR3 sequence reads: CASSLSGAGALETQYF. In DNA, the CDR3 is TGTGCCAGCAGTCTCAGTGGGGCAGGGGCCCTAGAGACCCAGTACTTC.